The 23 T cell receptor beta chains presented below share a single source sample, sequenced in a study of long-term antiretroviral therapy in people with HIV. They ran version v3.0 of the immunoSEQ assay at survey level. Clones were sequenced by immunoSEQ multiplex PCR, and TCRdb holds only the in-frame ones, with some missing. Of 30,000 to 35,000 clones listed, about four fifths are singletons. This specimen was unsorted PBMCs, taken 3 years after starting antiretroviral therapy. All receptors come from a man aged 50 to 60 with HIV.

The chain carries TRBV7-2 and TRBJ1-1; no firm D call. CDR3 length equals 15 residues. Germline assignment: CDR1 SGHTA and CDR2 FQGNSA. V lost 2 bases and J lost 1, with 11 bases in between. The CDR3 reads CASSLTGWGNTEAFF. The CDR3 region has the DNA TGTGCCAGCAGCTTAACGGGGTGGGGGAACACTGAAGCTTTCTTT.

This clone has more than one count but fewer than ten. The chain carries TRBV7-2 and TRBJ2-7, with 7 bases lining up with TRBD2. With V trimmed by 0 bases and J by 3 bases, 8 bases remained unmatched. Germline CDR1 and CDR2: SGHTA and FQGNSA. The CDR3 is 16 amino acids. The chain's CDR3 is CASSLAAGGRVYEQYF. The DNA for the CDR3 is TGTGCCAGCAGCTTAGCTGCCGGAGGGAGGGTCTACGAGCAGTACTTC.

J is TRBJ2-1 and V is TRBV13; tentatively, D is TRBD1 (6 bases). V lost 3 bases and J lost 9, with 9 bases in between. The CDR3 has 12 residues. Germline V CDR1 and CDR2: PRHDT, FYEKMQ (reference sequence). This CDR3 reads CASSFTRGEQFF. The CDR3 nucleotides read TGTGCCAGCAGCTTTACCAGGGGTGAGCAGTTCTTC.

This chain joins TRBV5-6 and TRBJ2-7; D gene uncertain. The CDR3 is 14 amino acids. V was pared by 4 bases and J by 0 bases, with 11 bases between. Germline CDR1 and CDR2: SGHDT and YYEEEE. CDR3 amino acids: CASSPTLSSYEQYF. The CDR3 bases are TGTGCCAGCAGCCCCACCTTGAGCTCCTACGAGCAGTACTTC.

By frequency in the sample, this clone is medium-sized. Other DNA sequences in the sample encode the same CDR3. The chain combines TRBV4-3 with TRBJ2-7; 7 bases line up with TRBD1. V lost 2 bases, J lost 7 bases, and 5 bases stayed unmatched. Germline CDR1 is LGHNA and CDR2 is YSLEER. The CDR3 is 13 amino acids. The CDR3 region has the DNA TGCGCCAGCAGCCAACGGACAGGTCGGGAGCAGTACTTC. Translating gives CASSQRTGREQYF.

The genes are TRBV30 and TRBJ2-1; 8 bases match TRBD1. The CDR3 is 14 residues long. Looked up from germline, CDR1 is GTSNPN and CDR2 is SVGIG (reference sequence). The V gene end was trimmed by 5 bases and the J gene end by 2 bases; junction bases not matched to a gene: 5. CDR3 loop: CAWVGQGPYNEQFF. In DNA form, the CDR3 reads TGTGCCTGGGTCGGACAGGGTCCCTACAATGAGCAGTTCTTC. Full variable domain (rest looked up from reference TRBV30 and TRBJ2-1): SQTIHQWPATLVQPVGSPLSLECTVEGTSNPNLYWYRQAAGRGLQLLFYSVGIGQISSEVPQNLSASRPQDRQFILSSKKLLLSDSGFYLCAWVGQGPYNEQFFGPGTRLTVL.

The chain uses TRBV5-1 and TRBJ2-7; D perhaps matches TRBD2 (6 bases). Trimming shortened V by 3 bases and J by 6 bases, and 19 bases separated the two germline ends. There are 15 residues in the CDR3. Germline V gene data show CDR1 as SGHRS and CDR2 as YFSETQ. CDR3 DNA: TGCGCCAGCAGCTCCATTCCCTCGGAGGGGATCGAGCAGTACTTC. Residues: CASSSIPSEGIEQYF.

This clone is a singleton in its sample. The chain joins TRBV13 to TRBJ2-7; maybe TRBD1 (6 bases). CDR3 length: 16 amino acids. Germline assignment: CDR1 PRHDT and CDR2 FYEKMQ (reference sequence). The ends were cut back, 1 base at V and 2 bases at J, with 15 bases in the middle. This chain's CDR3 is CASSLVSGAGAYEQYF. The DNA for the CDR3 is TGTGCCAGCAGCTTAGTGTCCGGGGCAGGGGCCTACGAGCAGTACTTC.

This chain joins TRBV15 and TRBJ2-7; 7 bases are shared with TRBD1. Trimming took 3 bases from V and 2 from J; bases not matched to a gene: 7. Germline V gene data show CDR1 as LNHNV and CDR2 as YYDKDF (reference sequence). CDR3 size: 15 residues. The CDR3 is CATSSRDSEAYEQYF. The CDR3 nucleotides read TGTGCCACCAGCAGCCGGGACAGCGAAGCCTACGAGCAGTACTTC. Full variable domain (rest looked up from reference TRBV15 and TRBJ2-7): DAMVIQNPRYQVTQFGKPVTLSCSQTLNHNVMYWYQQKSSQAPKLLFHYYDKDFNNEADTPDNFQSRRPNTSFCFLDIRSPGLGDTAMYLCATSSRDSEAYEQYFGPGTRLTVT.

V gene TRBV7-2 combines with J gene TRBJ1-2; D is unclear. Germline values: CDR1 SGHTA, CDR2 FQGNSA. The V gene lost 5 bases and the J gene lost 4 bases, with 14 bases spanning the gap. This CDR3 contains 14 residues. The CDR3 DNA sequence: TGTGCCAGCAGCCCGGCCCCTAATGGCTATGGCTACACCTTC. As protein: CASSPAPNGYGYTF.

The CDR3 loop reads CASSVGTLGGYTF. Here the CDR3 DNA reads TGTGCCAGCAGCGTAGGGACCCTGGGTGGCTACACCTTC. The rearrangement joins TRBV9 to TRBJ1-2; the D is unclear. Germline V gene sequence: CDR1 SGDLS, CDR2 YYNGEE. With 0 bases removed from V and 7 bases from J, the gap between germline ends came to 10 bases. The CDR3 sequence is 13 residues long. Full variable domain (remainder filled in from reference TRBV9 and TRBJ1-2): DSGVTQTPKHLITATGQRVTLRCSPRSGDLSVYWYQQSLDQGLQFLIQYYNGEERAKGNILERFSAQQFPDLHSELNLSSLELGDSALYFCASSVGTLGGYTFGSGTRLTVV.

This chain uses TRBV4-3 with TRBJ2-3, with D possibly being TRBD1 (5 bases). CDR3 size: 16 residues. Trimming took off 1 base at V and 5 bases at J, with 16 bases between the two ends. Looked up from germline, CDR1 is LGHNA and CDR2 is YSLEER. The CDR3 sequence is CASSQGYGQGRDTQYF. The CDR3 DNA reads TGCGCCAGCAGCCAAGGCTACGGGCAGGGCAGAGATACGCAGTATTTT.

The chain carries TRBV4-3 and TRBJ2-2, with TRBD1 matching 9 bases. The CDR3 has 17 amino acids. Germline CDR1 is LGHNA and CDR2 is YSLEER. Trimming cost V 0 bases and J 3 bases; bases outside gene matches: 5. CDR3 DNA: TGCGCCAGCAGCCAAGAATGGGACAGGGATTACACCGGGGAGCTGTTTTTT. Encoded protein: CASSQEWDRDYTGELFF.

The chain links TRBV5-1 to TRBJ2-6; a possible D gene is TRBD2 (7 bases). Deletions cut 4 bases from V and 0 bases from J, with 17 bases between. The CDR3 extends over 18 amino acids. Looked up from germline, CDR1 is SGHRS and CDR2 is YFSETQ. In nucleotides, the CDR3 is TGCGCCAGCAGCCCCGGGGAGGGGGGGCCCTCTGGGGCCAACGTCCTGACTTTC. This gives the protein CASSPGEGGPSGANVLTF. Full variable domain (outside the CDR3, taken from reference TRBV5-1 and TRBJ2-6): KAGVTQTPRYLIKTRGQQVTLSCSPISGHRSVSWYQQTPGQGLQFLFEYFSETQRNKGNFPGRFSGRQFSNSRSEMNVSTLELGDSALYLCASSPGEGGPSGANVLTFGAGSRLTVL.

The DNA of the CDR3 is TGTGCCATCAGTGAGTCGACTAGCGGGTCCTACGAGCAGTACTTC. Translating gives CAISESTSGSYEQYF. The V call is TRBV10-3, the J call TRBJ2-7; 10 bases agree with TRBD2. With 0 bases clipped from V and 1 base from J, the junction kept 0 bases outside the gene matches. The CDR3 is 15 residues long. The germline gives CDR1 ENHRY, CDR2 SYGVKD.

The table lists this clone with a few counts. The chain uses TRBV28 and TRBJ1-3; D is uncertain. V shed 5 bases and J shed 1 base, with 3 bases lying between them. Germline-derived CDR1 and CDR2 are MDHEN and SYDVKM. This CDR3 spans 12 amino acids. The CDR3: CASSVSGNTIYF. In DNA, the CDR3 is TGTGCCAGCAGTGTATCTGGAAACACCATATATTTT.

The CDR3 DNA is TGTGCCAGCAGCCCCCGGGACAGACTCTCCTACAATGAGCAGTTCTTC. It is translated as CASSPRDRLSYNEQFF. The V and J genes are TRBV9 and TRBJ2-1; 7 bases map to TRBD1. CDR3 size: 16 residues. V shed 4 bases, J shed 0 bases, and the junction held 7 bases outside the gene matches. The germline V gene encodes CDR1 SGDLS and CDR2 YYNGEE. Combining the CDR3 with reference TRBV9 and TRBJ2-1 gives the whole variable domain DSGVTQTPKHLITATGQRVTLRCSPRSGDLSVYWYQQSLDQGLQFLIQYYNGEERAKGNILERFSAQQFPDLHSELNLSSLELGDSALYFCASSPRDRLSYNEQFFGPGTRLTVL.

The J gene is TRBJ2-3, the V gene TRBV7-9, with 8 bases lining up with TRBD1. Germline lookup yields CDR1 SEHNR and CDR2 FQNEAQ (reference sequence). V was pared by 4 bases and J by 3 bases, with 6 bases of the junction left unmatched. The CDR3 consists of 15 residues. CDR3 in DNA: TGTGCCAGCAGCTATAGACAGGGGAGGACAGATACGCAGTATTTT. This sequence encodes CASSYRQGRTDTQYF.

This chain links TRBV9 with TRBJ2-7; possible D gene TRBD2, 5 bases. Trimming removed 0 bases at V and 7 bases at J, with 17 bases between. Germline lookup yields CDR1 SGDLS and CDR2 YYNGEE. The CDR3 has 15 residues. CDR3: CASSVVVGAAEEQYF. CDR3 bases: TGTGCCAGCAGCGTAGTGGTTGGAGCGGCGGAAGAGCAGTACTTC. Full variable domain (outside the CDR3, taken from reference TRBV9 and TRBJ2-7): DSGVTQTPKHLITATGQRVTLRCSPRSGDLSVYWYQQSLDQGLQFLIQYYNGEERAKGNILERFSAQQFPDLHSELNLSSLELGDSALYFCASSVVVGAAEEQYFGPGTRLTVT.

This clone was picked up a small number of times. The chain links TRBV11-1 to TRBJ1-2, with D possibly being TRBD1 (5 bases). The CDR3 runs to 14 residues. V lost 5 bases, J lost 8 bases, and 18 bases lay in between. CDR1 is SGHAT and CDR2 is FQDESV in the germline V gene (reference sequence). DNA of the CDR3: TGTGCCAGCAGCCAGCCCGGGACCAACTCCGGCTACACCTTC. This gives the protein CASSQPGTNSGYTF.

This chain connects TRBV28 to TRBJ1-4; D gene uncertain. The germline gives CDR1 MDHEN, CDR2 SYDVKM. The CDR3 consists of 11 residues. Trimming shortened V by 7 bases and J by 8 bases, and 8 bases separated the two germline ends. CDR3 bases: TGTGCCAGCACCGCAGCGGAAAAACTGTTTTTT. It is translated as CASTAAEKLFF.

This clone was counted between two and nine times. The genes are TRBV28 and TRBJ1-4, with D tentatively TRBD1 (5 bases). Germline CDR1 MDHEN, CDR2 SYDVKM. Trimming pared 7 bases from V and 8 bases from J, leaving 14 bases between. The CDR3 is 13 amino acids. CDR3 in DNA: TGTGCCAGCACCCCGGACACCCAGGAAAAACTGTTTTTT. Encoded protein: CASTPDTQEKLFF.

This clone was seen just once. CDR3 sequence (DNA): TGTGCCAGCAGCTTAGGGACAGAGCCCTCGAAGTCGCAGTACTTC. Encoded protein: CASSLGTEPSKSQYF. V is TRBV5-4 and J is TRBJ2-5; 7 bases are a match to TRBD1. The V gene's germline CDR1 is SGHNT and CDR2 YYREEE (reference sequence). V lost 2 bases and J lost 11; bases outside the gene matches: 15. The CDR3 sequence is 15 residues long.